These 11 T cell receptor beta chains were sequenced from one sample in a study of T-cell memory formation after mild COVID-19. Each CDR3 protein is one row after TCRdb ran MiXCR on the 5' RACE reads. This table holds roughly 240,000 distinct CDR3 sequences, roughly 16% found once. Sequencing was carried out using PBMCs or a T cell subset sorted from them (not recorded which). These receptors were collected from a man aged 18 to 35 who had mild COVID-19 (a few samples of this study predate the infection). Cell type and time point are not known.

At least ten counts were recorded for this clonotype. The chain recombines TRBV7-2 with TRBJ2-3; 9 nucleotides match TRBD2. Germline trimming cut 5 bases from V and 3 bases from J; bases unmatched to any gene: 15. Germline CDR1 is SGHTA and CDR2 is FQGNSA. The CDR3 consists of 18 residues. The CDR3 reads CASSPPLWTSVGTDTQYF. CDR3 DNA sequence: TGTGCCAGCAGCCCCCCATTGTGGACTAGCGTTGGAACAGATACGCAGTATTTT.

There are a few counts of this clonotype. This chain joins TRBV29-1 and TRBJ2-5; D call uncertain. Trimming took 2 bases from V and 5 from J, leaving 9 bases between them. Germline assignment: CDR1 SQVTM and CDR2 ANQGSEA. This CDR3 spans 12 amino acids. This CDR3 reads CSVEPESETQYF. The DNA for the CDR3 is TGCAGCGTTGAACCAGAATCGGAGACCCAGTACTTC.

The genes are TRBV20-1 and TRBJ1-5, with unresolved D. Per germline, CDR1 DFQATT and CDR2 SNEGSKA (reference sequence). V lost 4 bases and J 0 bases, leaving 7 bases between the germline ends. The CDR3 is 13 amino acids. For the CDR3, the DNA is TGCAGTGCTAAGGCAGATAGCAATCAGCCCCAGCATTTT. Translation: CSAKADSNQPQHF.

This clonotype came up a few times. This chain uses TRBV20-1 with TRBJ2-3; no firm D call. The CDR3 is made up of 12 amino acids. Germline V gene lookup returns CDR1 DFQATT and CDR2 SNEGSKA (reference sequence). The ends were cut back, 4 bases at V and 1 base at J, with 6 bases in the middle. CDR3: CSAIGGTDTQYF. CDR3 DNA sequence: TGCAGTGCTATTGGTGGCACAGATACGCAGTATTTT.

This clonotype was detected only a few times. The chain has TRBV20-1 and TRBJ1-3, with a possible D match to TRBD1 (5 bases). The CDR3 is 15 amino acids. Trimming stripped 6 bases from V and 2 bases from J, with 17 bases between. In germline, CDR1 is DFQATT, CDR2 SNEGSKA (reference sequence). The CDR3 loop reads CSARPGDIAGNTIYF. CDR3 in DNA: TGCAGTGCCCGACCGGGGGATATAGCTGGAAACACCATATATTTT.

This clonotype was counted between two and nine times. The CDR3 nucleotides are TGCAGTGCTAGAGAGGCCGGGACAGGAAACTATGGCTACACCTTC. As protein: CSAREAGTGNYGYTF. The gene calls are TRBV20-1 and TRBJ1-2; 8 bases map to TRBD1. Trimming cost V 0 bases and J 2 bases; bases outside gene matches: 5. The CDR3 spans 15 residues. The germline CDR1 and CDR2 sequences are DFQATT and SNEGSKA (reference sequence).

This clonotype was seen only a few times. The V call is TRBV12-3 or TRBV12-4, the J call TRBJ1-2; D uncertain. The CDR3 length is 14 residues. V was cut by 2 bases and J by 2 bases, with 9 bases left in between. CDR3 sequence: CASSLLSGNYGYTF. Written as DNA, the CDR3 is TGTGCCAGCAGTTTACTCTCGGGGAACTATGGCTACACCTTC.

This clonotype has only a few counts. The chain carries TRBV20-1 and TRBJ1-1, with D possibly TRBD1 on 6 matching bases. The V and J ends lost 4 bases and 4 bases respectively, with 16 bases between them. Germline V gene data show CDR1 as DFQATT and CDR2 as SNEGSKA (reference sequence). This CDR3 is 14 amino acids long. The CDR3 sequence is CSANREGAGTEAFF. DNA for the CDR3: TGCAGTGCTAACAGGGAGGGTGCCGGCACTGAAGCTTTCTTT.

The CDR3 is CAWTRGAINERGQFF. The CDR3, as DNA: TGTGCCTGGACTCGCGGGGCCATCAATGAGCGAGGGCAGTTCTTC. The chain recombines TRBV30 with TRBJ2-1; D is perhaps TRBD2 (6 bases). The germline gives CDR1 GTSNPN, CDR2 SVGIG (reference sequence). Between the trimmed V and J ends, which lost 4 bases and 12 bases, there was a span of 25 bases. The CDR3 has 15 amino acids.

This clonotype was seen a few times. The V gene is TRBV7-9, the J gene TRBJ1-4; no definite D call. V lost 10 bases and J lost 5, with 14 bases in between. The CDR3 loop spans 13 amino acids. The germline V gene encodes CDR1 SEHNR and CDR2 FQNEAQ (reference sequence). DNA for the CDR3: TGTGCCACCGGGGAAGGTTCAAATGAAAAACTGTTTTTT. Protein sequence: CATGEGSNEKLFF.

This clonotype was observed a few times. This sequence joins TRBV3-1 and TRBJ2-7; tentatively, D is TRBD1 (5 bases). The CDR3 is 13 residues long. Trimming cost V 6 bases and J 3 bases, with 12 bases left between them. Germline CDR1 reads LGHDT; CDR2 reads YNNKEL (reference sequence). CDR3 protein: CASSLGVNYEQYF. The CDR3 DNA follows: TGTGCCAGCAGTCTAGGGGTAAACTACGAGCAGTACTTC.